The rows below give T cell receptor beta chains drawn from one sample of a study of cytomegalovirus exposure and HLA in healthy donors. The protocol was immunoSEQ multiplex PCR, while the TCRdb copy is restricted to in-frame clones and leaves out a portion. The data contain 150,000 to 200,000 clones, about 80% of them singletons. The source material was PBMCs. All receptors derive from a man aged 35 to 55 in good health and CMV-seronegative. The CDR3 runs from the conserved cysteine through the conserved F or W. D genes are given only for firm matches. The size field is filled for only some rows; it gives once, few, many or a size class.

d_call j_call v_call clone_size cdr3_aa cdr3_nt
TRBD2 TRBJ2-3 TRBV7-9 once CASSLASSGRFPDTQYF TGTGCCAGCAGCTTAGCAAGTAGCGGGAGGTTCCCAGATACGCAGTATTTT
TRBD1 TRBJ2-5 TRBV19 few CAGQGRLETQYF TGTGCCGGACAGGGAAGGTTAGAGACCCAGTACTTC
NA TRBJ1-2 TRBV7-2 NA CASSLIPGDYGYTF TGTGCCAGCAGCTTAATCCCCGGAGACTATGGCTACACCTTC
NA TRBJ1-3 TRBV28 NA CASSLTYISGNTIYF TGTGCCAGCAGTTTAACTTATATCTCTGGAAACACCATATATTTT
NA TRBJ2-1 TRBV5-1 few CASSFPRDIRGLGSHNEQFF TGCGCCAGCAGCTTCCCACGGGACATAAGAGGACTTGGAAGCCACAATGAGCAGTTCTTC
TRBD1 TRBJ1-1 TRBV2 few CASSFGQGGTEAFF TGTGCCAGCAGTTTCGGACAGGGAGGCACTGAAGCTTTCTTT
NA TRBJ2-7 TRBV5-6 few CASSFGSRPYEQYF TGTGCCAGCAGCTTCGGGAGTAGACCCTACGAGCAGTACTTC
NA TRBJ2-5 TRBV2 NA CASSEGRDETQYF TGTGCCAGCAGTGAAGGCAGGGATGAGACCCAGTACTTC
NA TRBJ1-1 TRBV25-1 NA CASSEYGGNPFF TGTGCCAGCAGTGAATATGGCGGGAATCCTTTCTTT
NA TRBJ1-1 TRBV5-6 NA CASSLGQVRNTEAFF TGTGCCAGCAGCTTGGGACAGGTGAGGAACACTGAAGCTTTCTTT
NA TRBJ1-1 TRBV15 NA CATSRVLIGTYMNTEAFF TGTGCCACCAGCAGAGTACTGATCGGGACTTATATGAACACTGAAGCTTTCTTT
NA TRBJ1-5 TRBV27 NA CASSPQGWDQPQHF TGTGCCAGCAGTCCACAGGGATGGGATCAGCCCCAGCATTTT
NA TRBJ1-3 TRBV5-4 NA CAINRDTNGNTIYF TGTGCCATCAATCGGGACACCAATGGAAACACCATATATTTT
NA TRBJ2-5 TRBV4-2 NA CASSREETQYF TGTGCCAGCAGCCGCGAAGAGACCCAGTACTTC
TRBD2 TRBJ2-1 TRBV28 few CASSPPGLTYNEQFF TGTGCCAGCAGTCCCCCGGGACTAACCTACAATGAGCAGTTCTTC
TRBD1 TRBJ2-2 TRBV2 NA CATAGQGGTGELFF TGTGCCACCGCCGGACAGGGAGGCACCGGGGAGCTGTTTTTT
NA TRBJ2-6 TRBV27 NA CASTPMGANGLTF TGTGCCAGCACCCCCATGGGGGCCAACGGCCTGACTTTC
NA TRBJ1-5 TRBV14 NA CASSQQGRGNQPQHF TGTGCCAGCAGCCAGCAGGGGAGGGGCAATCAGCCCCAGCATTTT